This TCR beta chain was found in a study of cytomegalovirus exposure and HLA in healthy donors (TCRdb year 2017). Broadly, across the study: An earlier analysis of some 500 of the donors reported roughly 300 Gb of sequence data and 100 million to 130 million unique TCR beta sequences from 150 million to 200 million T cells. An early release that covered roughly 600 HLA-typed donors contained approximately 300 gigabases of sequencing data and tens of millions of unique TCR sequences. Among the roughly 400 genotyped donors, roughly 80% belonged to the genetic ancestry cluster associated with self-reported Caucasian donors. The study aimed to test whether signatures of past pathogen exposure could be identified by cataloging public T cell receptors. The T cell repertoires of under 700 subjects were profiled by immunosequencing and related to cytomegalovirus serostatus. Besides the first cohort of about 730 subjects, a separate validation cohort made up of 120 different subjects was used. To predict cytomegalovirus infection status, the study brought together high-throughput TCR immunosequencing, statistical association of individual TCRs with disease status, and machine learning. In a later analysis, previously published TCR beta repertoires from hundreds of donors were re-analyzed and high-resolution HLA genotyping was added so that TCR occurrence patterns could be studied. Rather than drawing on any new phenotypic data, the later analysis identified candidate immune exposures from TCR beta sequences and the way those sequences occurred across donors. An earlier analysis of around 540 of the donors applied high-throughput TCR beta sequencing to assess whether each TCR beta V gene segment acted as functional or pseudogenic. Alongside the repertoire data, information on donor age, sex, ethnicity and CMV serostatus was compiled. In a later genetic analysis, genome-wide SNP genotypes for 398 of the 666 donors were used, and that subset was treated as a discovery cohort. Every discovery cohort repertoire had been produced on one sequencing platform. Class I and class II HLA loci were covered by the typing at four-digit resolution. Typing coverage varied by locus: 629-630 donors for A, B, C, DRB1 and DQB1; around 560 for DQA1; over 600 for DPA1; fewer than 480 for DPB1. Because of strong linkage in the cohort, four or five DR-DQ haplotypes were treated as single units for association and clustering. Among roughly 400 genotyped donors of the cohort, an average of around 250,000 unique TCR beta nucleotide sequences was sequenced per donor, of which 15% to 20% were non-productive.

The cohort was made up of 666 healthy bone marrow donors. At the time of sampling, all cohort members were nominally healthy, though unrecorded immune exposures were likely present. The donor was CMV seronegative and belonged to the group of 380 or so seronegative cohort members. A peripheral blood sample was provided by each donor, and peripheral blood mononuclear cells were used for TCR beta sequencing. Genomic DNA extraction from the blood cell samples was performed with the Qiagen DNeasy Blood Extraction Kit. Overall results and qualifications from the work: For the cohort, immune exposure information was limited to CMV serostatus. Linkage disequilibrium might explain the correlated functional status among segregating V segments, but an unknown experimental factor could not be excluded. An association between a missense DCLRE1C variant and V-gene and J-gene trimming of TCR beta chains was found in a later genetic analysis and replicated in an independent cohort. Some IMGT-functional V segments, including TRBV6-2 and TRBV6-3, could not be told apart with the 87-base-pair reads, so those segments were excluded. In an earlier analysis of some 550 of the donors, most TCR beta V segments were observed in productive rearrangements about 87% or about 30% of the time, broadly matching IMGT annotations. A further reported finding was that TCR beta sequences accurately predicted the HLA-A and HLA-B alleles for most subjects in the first cohort. Roughly uniform sequencing depth across donors was assumed in presence/absence analyses, although this assumption may not hold. According to a later analysis, parvovirus B19, influenza, CMV and Epstein-Barr virus appeared linked to several top co-occurrence clusters. In vitro tests confirmed that a few of the cytomegalovirus-associated TCR beta chains recognize cytomegalovirus antigens. The study listed around 160 TCR beta chains as associated with cytomegalovirus. A cluster of highly shared sequence variants was judged likely to represent a technical artifact of the sequencing pipeline. Strong co-occurrence of HLA alleles, especially DR and DQ, made assigning TCR associations to individual alleles difficult. In a later analysis, HLA-associated TCR beta chains were found to be more clonally expanded and to have lower generation probabilities than equally common non-associated chains. Because HLA typing was missing for some donors at each locus, association tests included only the typed subset. Only TCR beta chains were sequenced in this cohort, and the absence of alpha or paired-chain data limited detectable features. A later analysis associated about 17,000 TCR beta sequences with specific HLA alleles at a false discovery rate of 0.05. A later analysis found that TCR association rates varied across HLA loci, with DRB1 alleles showing the most associated TCRs and HLA-C alleles the fewest. Because counts were too low, 15 to 20 rarely observed V segments, including chromosome 9 orphons, were excluded from the earlier analysis of 587 of the donors. Most CMV-associated TCR beta chains appeared to be HLA-restricted in a later analysis, and the HLA associations seemed to be driven largely by CMV exposure. The classifier was reported to diagnose cytomegalovirus status with high specificity and sensitivity in both the original and validation cohorts. According to a later genetic analysis, donors in an Asian-associated ancestry cluster had fewer N-insertions in productive TCRs than the approximately 700-donor mean. According to the authors, the approach could potentially be generalized to other disease states and immunological phenotypes. While some public TCRs were present in many individuals, most TCR sequences turned up only very rarely across donors.

Notes on this clone: It lacks a known antigen. Base-call qualities are not available, and no considerably larger clone is one nucleotide away.

The library was prepared using the immunoSEQ multiplex PCR assay. A mixture of 60 forward primers for TCR Vbeta segments and 13 reverse primers for TCR Jbeta segments was used in the multiplex PCR. Amplification of the CDR3 region of rearranged TCR beta genes was performed with a multiplex PCR assay on genomic DNA. On the Illumina HiSeq System, the amplified TCR beta libraries were sequenced as 87-base-pair reads. The paper's processing steps were these. A later analysis tallied 70 million to 100 million unique TCR beta chains across the 640 or so repertoires, and 10 million to 11 million of those chains were shared by two or more donors. To remove PCR and sequencing errors, raw reads were error-corrected and collapsed into unique sequences using a nearest-neighbor algorithm that merged closely related sequences. V, D and J gene segments were assigned by aligning CDR3 sequences to IMGT reference sequences. Each retained sequence needed at least a six-nucleotide match to both a V gene segment and a J gene segment. A rearrangement counted as productive if the CDR3 had no stop codons and remained in frame with V and J, and every other rearrangement counted as non-productive. Following IMGT convention, CDR3 was defined as the stretch from the second conserved V-encoded cysteine to the conserved J-encoded phenylalanine. In an earlier analysis of just under 600 of the donors, sequences lacking an unambiguous match to a single V gene segment were excluded. An earlier analysis of over 450 of the donors classified V segments as functional when productive rearrangements were above 56.7% and as segregating when the standard deviation between donors was above 5%. A statistical classification framework was developed to diagnose cytomegalovirus status using the catalog of TCR beta chain sequences. In a later analysis, V and J genes were assigned by comparing TCR nucleotide sequences against IMGT/GENE-DB human TR gene sequences. The TCRdist pipeline was used in a later analysis to assign CDR3 sequences and most-parsimonious VDJ recombination scenarios. In a later analysis, every TCR beta chain was defined by the combination of its CDR3 amino acid sequence and its V-gene family, and reads without a unique V-gene family were dropped. As a way to deal with suspected cross-contamination and a sequencing artifact, a later analysis dropped 450 to 700 nucleotide sequences that were highly shared and had low generation probability. In a later analysis, a clonal expansion index was calculated for each public chain from normalized within-repertoire ranks of inferred template counts. Generation probabilities in a later analysis came from a VDJ recombination model fitted to out-of-frame rearrangements, and those results were checked against IGoR. A later analysis scored TCR-TCR, TCR-HLA and TCR-CMV co-occurrence with hypergeometric tests, applying a repertoire-size bias correction to TCR pairs. To estimate false discovery rates, a later analysis permuted the HLA or CMV assignments 20 times. In a later analysis, co-occurring TCRs were grouped using DBSCAN, with TCRdist sequence similarity added in when clustering inside HLA-allele-positive subsets. Repertoires with fewer than 30,000 or more than 120,000 public chains, plus five repertoires with anomalous nucleotide sharing, were excluded from co-occurrence clustering. Entries here come from immuneACCESS through TCRdb and include only in-frame sequences with V and J called. Some clones fail to appear in such tables; in the studies checked, an unresolved V gene covers under half of the shortfall, and the cause of the remainder is unknown. V and J calls plus clone size are reproduced from that table; the DNA served to infer D and trimming. This sample has about 100,000 clones in its table, and less than 90% of those were observed once. The ten biggest clones cover just over 2.5% of the sample.

At the junction V is shortened by 1 base and J by 4 bases; bases outside the gene matches: 9. Via the germline V gene (reference sequence), CDR1 is LNHDA and CDR2 SQIVND. From the cysteine up to the phenylalanine, the CDR3 has a length of 16 residues. Kept here is only the CDR3 DNA, which spans 48 bases and is read in frame from base 1. The chain was built from TRBV19 and TRBJ2-7; TRBD1 aligns with 8 central bases. Sequenced input: PBMCs. The sequence was collected from a man in his forties in good health and CMV-seronegative. The nucleotide sequence is TGTGCCAGTAGTATAGGTTTTGGGCAGGGGGCTTACGAGCAGTACTTC. It encodes CASSIGFGQGAYEQYF.